This TCR beta chain originates from a study of regulatory T cells in long-lasting Graves disease. Time point denoted: persistent/refractory GD, antithyroid drugs over 5 years with positive TRAb. PBMC-derived RNA was used for the TCR library. The patients were drawn from one endocrinology department in Xi'an, China. To make TCR beta libraries, researchers used iRepertoire HTBI primers and Arm-PCR of CDR3 regions. MiXCR, applied by TCRdb to the multiplex PCR reads, yields one record per CDR3 protein. The sample shows about 400,000 distinct CDR3 sequences, less than 25% of them seen only once. This clonotype was recorded at least ten times. Its antigen is still unknown. The V end lost 5 bases, the J end lost 2 bases, and 16 bases lay between the germline ends. The CDR3 runs 15 residues. Per germline, CDR1 MDHEN and CDR2 SYDVKM. Notes on the study in general: The study found TRBV28, TRBJ1-2 and TRBJ2-5 favored in persistent disease. Those with persistent disease had in common more public clonotypes (about 2,500) than new patients (roughly 1,000). Newly diagnosed Graves' patients exceeded persistent ones in TCR diversity.

The sequences come from peripheral blood mononuclear cells (PBMCs), collected when the disease was refractory, from a patient treated with antithyroid drugs. V and J are TRBV28 and TRBJ2-7; D gene ambiguous. This TCR derives from a female donor with Graves disease. DNA for the CDR3: TGTGCCAGCAGTAGAGACGGAGAATTCACCTACGAGCAGTACTTC. Translation: CASSRDGEFTYEQYF.